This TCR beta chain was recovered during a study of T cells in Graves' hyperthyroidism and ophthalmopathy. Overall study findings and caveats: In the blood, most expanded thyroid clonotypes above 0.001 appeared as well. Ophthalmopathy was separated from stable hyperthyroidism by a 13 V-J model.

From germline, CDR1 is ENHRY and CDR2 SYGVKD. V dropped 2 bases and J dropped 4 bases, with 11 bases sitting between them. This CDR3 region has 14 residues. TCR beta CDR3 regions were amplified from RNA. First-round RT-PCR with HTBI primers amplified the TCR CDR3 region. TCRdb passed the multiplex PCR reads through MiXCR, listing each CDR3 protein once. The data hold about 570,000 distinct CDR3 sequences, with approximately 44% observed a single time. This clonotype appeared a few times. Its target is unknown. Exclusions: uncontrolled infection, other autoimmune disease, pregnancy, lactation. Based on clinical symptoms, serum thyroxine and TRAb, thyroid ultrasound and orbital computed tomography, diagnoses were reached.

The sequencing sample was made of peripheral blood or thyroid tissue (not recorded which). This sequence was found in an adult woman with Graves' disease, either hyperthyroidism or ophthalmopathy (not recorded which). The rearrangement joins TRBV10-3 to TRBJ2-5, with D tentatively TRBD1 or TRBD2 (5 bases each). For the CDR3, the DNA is TGTGCCATCAGTGAGGAGGGGCGGGTAGAGACCCAGTACTTC. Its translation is CAISEEGRVETQYF.